A selection of T cell receptor beta chains follows, all from one sample in a study of T cell repertoires in cytomegalovirus infection. TCRdb ran MiXCR on the reads and lists one entry per CDR3 protein. This table holds about 490,000 distinct CDR3 sequences, approximately 26% found once. The material sequenced was PBMCs. The receptor set was obtained from a human donor in good health (CMV status not recorded). Some clones in this sample may be carry-over from other donors' samples. Each CDR3 is given with its conserved first and last residue. D genes are given only for firm matches. Size is stated for part of the rows, as once, few or many counts, or as a class when the clone is expanded.

j_call clone_size v_call d_call cdr3_nt cdr3_aa
TRBJ1-2 . TRBV19 TRBD1 TGTGCCAGTAGTATAGGTGGAGGGACAGGGTATGGCTACACCTTC CASSIGGGTGYGYTF
TRBJ2-3 . TRBV2 . TGTGCCAGCAGTGAACGAGCAGGGAGGAGGCCAGATACGCAGTATTTT CASSERAGRRPDTQYF
TRBJ2-4 . TRBV28 . TGTGCCAGCAGTCAAATCGGAGGGTTTGGAGCCAAAAACATTCAGTACTTC CASSQIGGFGAKNIQYF
TRBJ1-2 few TRBV7-9 TRBD1 TGTGCCAGCAGCCCGACGACAGGGACGGACTATGGCTACACCTTC CASSPTTGTDYGYTF
TRBJ2-1 . TRBV20-1 . TGCAGTGCTAGAGAATTAGCGGACTCCTACAATGAGCAGTTCTTC CSARELADSYNEQFF
TRBJ2-7 many TRBV6-1 . TGTGTCTCAAGGGATCCCTACGAGCAGTACTTC CVSRDPYEQYF
TRBJ2-5 . TRBV27 . TGTGCCACCGGGACCGGACAAGAGACCCAGTACTTC CATGTGQETQYF
TRBJ2-1 few TRBV2 TRBD2 TGTGCCAGCAGTGAAATAGCGGGGGGAGAGCAGTTCTTC CASSEIAGGEQFF
TRBJ2-5 . TRBV5-4 TRBD1 TGTGCCAGCAGCCGGTGGGGGACAGGCCAAGAGACCCAGTACTTC CASSRWGTGQETQYF
TRBJ1-2 . TRBV28 TRBD1 TGTGCCAGCAGTGGCTATGACAGGGTGGGTGGCTACACCTTC CASSGYDRVGGYTF
TRBJ2-1 . TRBV20-1 . TGCAGTGCTAGAGCCCGGGACTTCCTGAGGTACAATGAGCAGTTCTTC CSARARDFLRYNEQFF
TRBJ1-1 many TRBV28 TRBD1 TGTGCCAGCAGTTTGGGGGGGGAGGGGGCCCCTGAAGCTTTCTTT CASSLGGEGAPEAFF
TRBJ2-1 . TRBV3-1 . TGTGCCAGCAGTTATGTCAGGGGCGAGCAGTTCTTC CASSYVRGEQFF
TRBJ2-1 . TRBV29-1 . TGCAGCGTTGGAGGTGGAAGAGGAGTGAGCAATGAGCAGTTCTTC CSVGGGRGVSNEQFF
TRBJ2-1 . TRBV12-3/TRBV12-4 . TGTGCCAGCAGCCGGGGTGATAATGAGCAGTTCTTC CASSRGDNEQFF
TRBJ2-7 few TRBV7-2 . TGTGCCAGCAGCCTCTTGGTTGGGACTCAAGGGGCCTACGAGCAGTACTTC CASSLLVGTQGAYEQYF
TRBJ1-2 . TRBV11-2 . TGTGCCAGCAGCCCGTCAATTTTCTATGGCTACACCTTC CASSPSIFYGYTF
TRBJ2-7 . TRBV6-2/TRBV6-3 . TGTGCCAGCAACCTAGGGGGAACCTACGAGCAGTACTTC CASNLGGTYEQYF
TRBJ1-1 few TRBV12-3/TRBV12-4 . TGTGCCAGCAGTTTCAGTTCAACTGAAGCTTTCTTT CASSFSSTEAFF
TRBJ1-1 . TRBV4-2 . TGTGCCAGCAGCCAAGGAGGGGTTGAGGACACTGAAGCTTTCTTT CASSQGGVEDTEAFF
TRBJ2-7 . TRBV12-3/TRBV12-4 . TGTGCCAGCAGTTTAGGGGCAGCTTCCTACGAGCAGTACTTC CASSLGAASYEQYF
TRBJ1-5 . TRBV28 . TGTGCCAGCAGTTCATCTCTGCAGCCCCAGCATTTT CASSSSLQPQHF
TRBJ1-1 . TRBV6-5 . TGTGCCAGCAGTTACCAGGAGGGTTTAGACGGGGCTTTCTTT CASSYQEGLDGAFF
TRBJ2-3 few TRBV7-6 . TGTGCCAGCAGCTTAGTCCGGGACGGCACAGATACGCAGTATTTT CASSLVRDGTDTQYF
TRBJ2-2 few TRBV5-5 TRBD2 TGTGCCAGCAGCGCCCAGGGAGGGCGGATCACCGGGGAGCTGTTTTTT CASSAQGGRITGELFF
TRBJ2-2 few TRBV3-1 . TGTGCCAGCAGCCTATTCGGACTTTTCCACACCGGGGAGCTGTTTTTT CASSLFGLFHTGELFF